The 13 T cell receptor beta chains in this list originate from one sample, sequenced in a study of shared clonotypes between healthy human individuals. Assay: immunoSEQ multiplex PCR; the TCRdb copy retains only in-frame clones and omits some. Here the sample spans around 440,000 clones, over 60% being singletons. The specimen was PBMCs. Receptors originate from a woman aged 40 to 50 in good health. Some clones in this sample may be carry-over from other donors' samples.

About this clone: Additional DNA sequences in this sample encode the identical CDR3. The CDR3 DNA reads TGTGCCAGCAGTTTAACTAACTATGGCTACACCTTC. It specifies CASSLTNYGYTF. This chain joins TRBV7-2 and TRBJ1-2; D not certain. CDR1 SGHTA and CDR2 FQGNSA come from the germline V gene. V was cut by 6 bases and J by 0 bases, with 5 bases left in between. The CDR3 has 12 amino acids.

Turning to this clone: A far more abundant clone sits one base away, making this likely a read error. The chain couples TRBV28 to TRBJ2-7; no reliable D call. Germline V gene sequence: CDR1 MDHEN, CDR2 SYDVKM. CDR3 length: 13 residues. The CDR3, as DNA: TGTGCCGGCAGTTACCCCAATTCCTACGAGCAGTACTTC. Its protein is CAGSYPNSYEQYF.

Notes on this clone: The junction shows a germline mismatch at one end, possibly a read error. CDR3 sequence: CASSVGRAQTDTQYF. In DNA, the CDR3 is TGTGCCAGCAGCGTAGGAAGGGCGCAGACAGACACGCAGTATTTT. The chain couples TRBV9 to TRBJ2-3; D might be TRBD1 (5 bases). This CDR3 spans 15 amino acids. In germline, CDR1 is SGDLS, CDR2 YYNGEE.

V is TRBV19 and J is TRBJ2-1; 14 bases match TRBD2. The CDR3 spans 15 residues. J lost 2 bases, V lost 6 bases, and 0 bases had no gene match. CDR1 is LNHDA and CDR2 is SQIVND in the germline V gene (reference sequence). The CDR3 DNA reads TGTGCCAGTAGGGGACTAGCGGGGGCCTACAATGAGCAGTTCTTC. It is translated as CASRGLAGAYNEQFF.

This clone has only one observation. This chain links TRBV27 with TRBJ2-5; TRBD2 aligns across 8 bases. Trimming took 3 bases from V and 5 from J; bases not matched to a gene: 11. The CDR3 is 16 residues long. Germline CDR1 MNHEY, CDR2 SMNVEV (reference sequence). DNA for the CDR3: TGTGCCAGCAGTTTCGTTTCCGCGGGAGGCGGGGAGACCCAGTACTTC. It codes for CASSFVSAGGGETQYF.

J is TRBJ1-5 and V is TRBV4-3; D call uncertain. This CDR3 is built from 15 residues. CDR1 LGHNA and CDR2 YSLEER come from the germline V gene. The V end lost 0 bases, the J end lost 6 bases, and 12 bases lay between the germline ends. The DNA for the CDR3 is TGCGCCAGCAGCCAAGATATGGTCTTGGGTCAGCCCCAGCATTTT. Protein: CASSQDMVLGQPQHF.

This sequence joins TRBV27 and TRBJ2-3, with 8 bases that match TRBD2. The CDR3 is 14 residues long. From germline, CDR1 is MNHEY and CDR2 SMNVEV (reference sequence). V trimming: 6 bases; J trimming: 1 base; junction bases outside the gene matches: 3. The CDR3 is CASSLLAGTDTQYF. CDR3 sequence (DNA): TGTGCCAGCAGCCTACTAGCGGGCACAGATACGCAGTATTTT.

This rearrangement joins TRBV4-3 to TRBJ2-7; the D call may be TRBD1 or TRBD2 (5 bases each). CDR3 size: 13 residues. With 2 bases removed from V and 6 bases from J, the gap between germline ends came to 11 bases. The germline V gene has CDR1 LGHNA and CDR2 YSLEER. DNA of the CDR3: TGCGCCAGCAGCCAATCACCAGGGAGCGAGCAGTACTTC. Its translation is CASSQSPGSEQYF.

The table lists this clone with a few counts. V gene TRBV4-1 combines with J gene TRBJ1-1; D uncertain. The V gene's germline CDR1 is MGHRA and CDR2 YSYEKL. The CDR3 sequence is 14 residues long. Trimming left V 3 bases short and J 0 bases short, with 8 bases between. CDR3 sequence reads: CASSQDRMNTEAFF. DNA for the CDR3: TGCGCCAGCAGCCAGGACCGGATGAACACTGAAGCTTTCTTT.

This chain uses TRBV7-8 with TRBJ2-1, with 14 bases identical to TRBD2. V lost 9 bases, J lost 7 bases, and 5 bases stayed unmatched. CDR3 size: 14 residues. Germline CDR1 reads SGHVS; CDR2 reads FQNEAQ. CDR3: CASGTSGSINEQFF. CDR3 DNA sequence: TGTGCCAGTGGGACTAGCGGGAGTATTAATGAGCAGTTCTTC.

This chain links TRBV19 with TRBJ1-5; D is possibly TRBD1 (5 bases). The CDR3 consists of 17 residues. Trimming took off 3 bases at V and 3 bases at J, with 18 bases between the two ends. Germline CDR1 is LNHDA and CDR2 is SQIVND (reference sequence). The CDR3 region has the DNA TGTGCCAGTAGTATGGGTAGGGGCGAAGGCCACAATCAGCCCCAGCATTTT. This encodes CASSMGRGEGHNQPQHF.

The rearrangement uses TRBV7-8 and TRBJ2-5; 7 nucleotides agree with TRBD2. Per the germline V gene, CDR1 is SGHVS and CDR2 is FQNEAQ. This CDR3 spans 16 amino acids. Germline trimming cut 0 bases from V and 4 bases from J; bases unmatched to any gene: 8. The CDR3 loop reads CASSLARTRPVETQYF. In DNA form, the CDR3 reads TGTGCCAGCAGCTTAGCTCGGACTAGGCCGGTAGAGACCCAGTACTTC.

V gene TRBV7-2 combines with J gene TRBJ2-1; D might be TRBD1 (6 bases). Per the germline V gene, CDR1 is SGHTA and CDR2 is FQGNSA. Trimming pared 5 bases from V and 3 bases from J, leaving 17 bases between. The CDR3 spans 16 residues. In DNA, the CDR3 is TGTGCCAGCAGCGAGAATCCGGGACACTACTACAATGAGCAGTTCTTC. Protein: CASSENPGHYYNEQFF.